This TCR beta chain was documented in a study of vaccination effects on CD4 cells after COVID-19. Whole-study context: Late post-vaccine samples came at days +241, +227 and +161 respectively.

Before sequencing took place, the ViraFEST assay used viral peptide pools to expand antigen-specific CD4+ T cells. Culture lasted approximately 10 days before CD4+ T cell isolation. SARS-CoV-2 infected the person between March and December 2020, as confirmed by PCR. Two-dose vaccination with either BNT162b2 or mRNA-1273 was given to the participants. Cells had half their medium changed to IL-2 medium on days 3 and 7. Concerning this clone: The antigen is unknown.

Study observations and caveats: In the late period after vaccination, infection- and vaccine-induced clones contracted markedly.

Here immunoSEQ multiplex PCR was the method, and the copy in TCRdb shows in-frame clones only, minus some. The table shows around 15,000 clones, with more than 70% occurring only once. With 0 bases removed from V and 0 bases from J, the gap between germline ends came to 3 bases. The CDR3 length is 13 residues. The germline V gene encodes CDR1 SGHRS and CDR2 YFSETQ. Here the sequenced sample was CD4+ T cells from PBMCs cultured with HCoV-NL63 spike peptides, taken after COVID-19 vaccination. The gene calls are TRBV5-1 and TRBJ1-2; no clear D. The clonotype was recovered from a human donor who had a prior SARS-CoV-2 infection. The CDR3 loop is CASSLAANYGYTF. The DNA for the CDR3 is TGCGCCAGCAGCTTGGCTGCTAACTATGGCTACACCTTC.